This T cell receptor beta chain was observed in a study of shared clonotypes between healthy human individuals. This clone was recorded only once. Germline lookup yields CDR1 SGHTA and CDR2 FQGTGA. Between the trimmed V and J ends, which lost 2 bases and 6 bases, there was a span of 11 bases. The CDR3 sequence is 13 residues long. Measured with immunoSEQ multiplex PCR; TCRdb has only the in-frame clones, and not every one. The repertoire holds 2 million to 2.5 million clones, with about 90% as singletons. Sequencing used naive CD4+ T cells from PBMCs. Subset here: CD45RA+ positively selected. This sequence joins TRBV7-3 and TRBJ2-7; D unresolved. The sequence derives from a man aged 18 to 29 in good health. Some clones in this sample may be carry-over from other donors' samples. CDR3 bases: TGTGCCAGCAGCTTACGGCACGAGGCCGAGCAGTACTTC. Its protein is CASSLRHEAEQYF.